This section outlines one T cell receptor (beta chain) sequence together with its context. The sample originates from a study of control samples from healthy donors and cancer patients. CDR1 is KGHDR, CDR2 SFDVKD, per germline. V lost 2 bases to trimming and J lost 2 bases, with 12 bases between them. This CDR3 comprises 15 residues. Clones were sequenced by immunoSEQ multiplex PCR, and TCRdb holds only the in-frame ones, with some missing. The data hold about 120,000 clones, with 85% to 90% observed a single time. V and J are TRBV24-1 and TRBJ2-7; D gene unclear. This receptor was taken from a woman aged 50 to 65 with colorectal cancer. Sequencing used PBMCs. CDR3 loop: CATSDSRQAPYEQYF. In nucleotides, the CDR3 is TGTGCCACCAGTGATTCACGGCAGGCGCCCTACGAGCAGTACTTC.